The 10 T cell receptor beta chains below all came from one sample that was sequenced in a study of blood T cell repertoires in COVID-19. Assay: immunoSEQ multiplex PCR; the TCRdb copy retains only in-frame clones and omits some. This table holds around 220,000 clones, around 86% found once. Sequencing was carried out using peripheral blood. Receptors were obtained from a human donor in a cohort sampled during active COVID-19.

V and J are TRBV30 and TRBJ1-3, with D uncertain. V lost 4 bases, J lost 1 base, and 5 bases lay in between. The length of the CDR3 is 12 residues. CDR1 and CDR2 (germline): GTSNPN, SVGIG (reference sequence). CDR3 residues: CAWTLSGNTIYF. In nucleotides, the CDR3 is TGTGCCTGGACCCTTTCTGGAAACACCATATATTTT.

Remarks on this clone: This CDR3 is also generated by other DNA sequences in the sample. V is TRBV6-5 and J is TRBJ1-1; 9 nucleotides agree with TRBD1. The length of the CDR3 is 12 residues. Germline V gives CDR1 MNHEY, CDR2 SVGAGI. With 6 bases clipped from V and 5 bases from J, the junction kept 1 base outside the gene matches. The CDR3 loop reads CASRTGGTEAFF. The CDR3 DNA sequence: TGTGCCAGCAGGACAGGGGGGACTGAAGCTTTCTTT.

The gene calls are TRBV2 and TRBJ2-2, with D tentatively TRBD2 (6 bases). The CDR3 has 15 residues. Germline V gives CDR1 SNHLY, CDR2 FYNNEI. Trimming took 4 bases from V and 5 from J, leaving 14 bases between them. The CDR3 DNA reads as TGTGCCAGCAGTGTTTTGGCGGGAAGTACCGGGGAGCTGTTTTTT. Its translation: CASSVLAGSTGELFF.

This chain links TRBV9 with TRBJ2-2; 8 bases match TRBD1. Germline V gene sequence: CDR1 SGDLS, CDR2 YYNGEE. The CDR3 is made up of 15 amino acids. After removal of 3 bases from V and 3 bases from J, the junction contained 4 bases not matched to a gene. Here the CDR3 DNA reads TGTGCCAGCAGCGGACAGGGGACTTACACCGGGGAGCTGTTTTTT. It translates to CASSGQGTYTGELFF.

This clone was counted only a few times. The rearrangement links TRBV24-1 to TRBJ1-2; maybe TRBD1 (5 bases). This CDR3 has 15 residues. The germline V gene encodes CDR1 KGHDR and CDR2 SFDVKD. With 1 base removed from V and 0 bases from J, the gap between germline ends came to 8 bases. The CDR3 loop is CATSDLGVPNYGYTF. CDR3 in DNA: TGTGCCACCAGTGATTTAGGGGTCCCTAACTATGGCTACACCTTC.

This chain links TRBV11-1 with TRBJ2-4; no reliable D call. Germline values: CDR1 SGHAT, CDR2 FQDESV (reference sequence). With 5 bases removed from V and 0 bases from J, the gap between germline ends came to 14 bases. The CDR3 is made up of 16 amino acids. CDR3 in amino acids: CASSPTGIQAKNIQYF. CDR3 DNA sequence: TGTGCCAGCAGCCCAACTGGTATTCAAGCCAAAAACATTCAGTACTTC.

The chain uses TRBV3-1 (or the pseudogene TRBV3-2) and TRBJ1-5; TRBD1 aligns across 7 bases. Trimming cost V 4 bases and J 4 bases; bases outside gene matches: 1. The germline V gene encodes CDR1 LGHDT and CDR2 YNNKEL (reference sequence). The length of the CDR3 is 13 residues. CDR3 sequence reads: CASSPGQNQPQHF. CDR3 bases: TGTGCCAGCAGCCCGGGACAGAATCAGCCCCAGCATTTT.

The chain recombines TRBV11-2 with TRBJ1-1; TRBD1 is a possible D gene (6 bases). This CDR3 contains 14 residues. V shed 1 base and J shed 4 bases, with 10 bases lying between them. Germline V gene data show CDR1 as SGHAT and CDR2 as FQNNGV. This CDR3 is CASSLAVQGTEAFF. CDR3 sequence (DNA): TGTGCCAGCAGCTTAGCCGTACAGGGCACTGAAGCTTTCTTT.

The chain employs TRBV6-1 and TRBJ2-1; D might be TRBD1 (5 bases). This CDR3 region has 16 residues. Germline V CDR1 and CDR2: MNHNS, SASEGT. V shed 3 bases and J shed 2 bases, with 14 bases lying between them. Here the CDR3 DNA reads TGTGCCAGCAGTGATTTTACAGGTGGGGCCTACAATGAGCAGTTCTTC. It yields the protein CASSDFTGGAYNEQFF.

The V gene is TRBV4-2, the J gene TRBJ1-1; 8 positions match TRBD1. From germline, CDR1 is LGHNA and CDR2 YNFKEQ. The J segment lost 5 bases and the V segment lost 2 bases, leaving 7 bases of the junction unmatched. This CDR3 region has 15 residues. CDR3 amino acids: CASSQTDRAGTEAFF. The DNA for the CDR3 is TGTGCCAGCAGCCAAACGGACAGGGCAGGGACTGAAGCTTTCTTT.